This entry is about one T cell receptor beta chain. Its target is unknown. PCR amplification relied on 60 Vbeta primers (plus 13 Jbeta primers). Libraries were prepared by immunoSEQ multiplex PCR; TCRdb keeps only in-frame clonotypes and omits some of them. Of about 220,000 clones in the sample, about 80% were seen once. CDR3 size: 14 residues. With 3 bases removed from V and 3 bases from J, the gap between germline ends came to 9 bases. Germline values: CDR1 SEHNR, CDR2 FQNEAQ (reference sequence). The record originates from a study of cytomegalovirus exposure and HLA in healthy donors. Findings of the study overall: Cytomegalovirus status was reportedly diagnosed by the classifier with high specificity and sensitivity. Several V segments, TRBV6-2 and TRBV6-3 among them, could not be told apart and were dropped.

This TCR was sampled from a woman in her forties in good health and CMV-seropositive. The J gene is TRBJ1-5, the V gene TRBV7-9; D may be TRBD1 (6 bases). The sequencing input was PBMCs. CDR3 sequence reads: CASSLQGNNQPQHF. DNA of the CDR3: TGTGCCAGCAGCTTGCAGGGGAACAATCAGCCCCAGCATTTT. The whole variable domain, filled in from reference TRBV7-9 and TRBJ1-5, reads DTGVSQNPRHKITKRGQNVTFRCDPISEHNRLYWYRQTLGQGPEFLTYFQNEAQLEKSRLLSDRFSAERPKGSFSTLEIQRTEQGDSAMYLCASSLQGNNQPQHFGDGTRLSIL.